This T cell receptor beta chain was recorded in a study of OX40 agonist ivuxolimab in advanced cancers. Turning to the overall study: Ivuxolimab was an agonistic, fully human IgG2 monoclonal antibody directed against OX40 (CD134), a costimulatory receptor. The point of sequencing TCRbeta in the periphery was to test whether ivuxolimab changed TCR sequence diversity and drove clonal T-cell expansion. The paper reports the monotherapy dose-escalation portion (N ≈ 50 patients) of the phase I ivuxolimab trial. Of the roughly 53 patients in dose escalation, around 20 had hepatocellular carcinoma, some 15 had melanoma, 9 had renal cell carcinoma and 9 had head and neck cancer. A male proportion of almost 85% and a mean age of roughly 58 years, ranging from about 23 to 79, were recorded for the dose-escalation cohort. Patients were allowed to have had prior anti-PD-1, anti-PD-L1 or anti-CTLA-4 therapy, and 40% to 45% of the dose-escalation patients had been treated with checkpoint inhibitors. Partial responses occurred in three dose-escalation patients, of whom one had hepatocellular carcinoma and two had cutaneous melanoma. Intravenous ivuxolimab was administered to patients every 2 weeks at six dose levels: 0.01, 0.1, 0.3, 1.5, 3 and 10 mg/kg.

Genomic DNA was extracted from sorted cells for sequencing of the TCRbeta CDR3 region. TCRbeta CDR3 regions were sequenced using the immunoSEQ Assay. TCRdb carries this immuneACCESS record with in-frame sequences only. Its versions omit some clonotypes, under half of them owing to an unresolved V gene in the studies checked, with the rest unexplained. This sample lists about 69,000 clones; more than 80% were detected once. The top ten constitute more than 5.5% of the sample. The trial excluded patients who had a history of autoimmune disease or who were on systemic immunosuppression. Peripheral blood for TCR sequencing was collected from all dose cohorts at baseline, on cycle 4 day 1, and on cycle 7 day 1. The samples were taken from a phase I, first-in-human, multicenter, open-label dose-escalation trial of ivuxolimab. The trial enrolled adults with locally advanced or metastatic head and neck squamous cell, hepatocellular, melanoma or renal cell carcinoma. Before TCR sequencing, CD4+ T cells and CD8+ T cells from peripheral blood were sorted into separate populations.

The sample holds one count of this clone. No cognate antigen has been identified for it. Base qualities are not at hand, and no much larger clone is one base apart. General findings and caveats noted by the study authors: At doses of 0.1 to 3.0 mg/kg, clonal expansion of both CD4+ and CD8+ blood T cells was observed from baseline to week 6. Antigen specificity was not determined for the clonally expanded peripheral T cells. Low levels of normalized T-cell clonal expansion were also seen in some patients who did not respond. After ivuxolimab, more expanded clones were found on average in CD8+ T cells than in CD4+ T cells. In the 0.1-3.0 mg/kg groups, partial responders were among the patients with the lowest normalized peripheral clonal expansion, particularly in CD8+ T cells.

Reading the germline V gene gives CDR1 MGHRA and CDR2 YSYEKL. Its CDR3 holds 14 amino acids, cysteine through phenylalanine. Of the read, only the CDR3 DNA is kept; its 42 bases are in frame from base 1. Deletion took 3 bases off V and 7 bases off J, with a span of 10 bases between the germline ends. Recombination linked TRBV4-1 to TRBJ1-6; the best D guess is TRBD1, with 5 bases matching. The sequence came from an adult with an advanced solid tumor such as melanoma, head and neck, liver or kidney cancer. Here the sequenced sample was CD4+ or CD8+ T cells sorted from blood, taken in a trial of the OX40 agonist ivuxolimab. CDR3 sequence: CASSHAAGNSPLHF. Read as DNA, the sequence is TGCGCCAGCAGCCACGCCGCAGGGAATTCACCCCTCCACTTT.